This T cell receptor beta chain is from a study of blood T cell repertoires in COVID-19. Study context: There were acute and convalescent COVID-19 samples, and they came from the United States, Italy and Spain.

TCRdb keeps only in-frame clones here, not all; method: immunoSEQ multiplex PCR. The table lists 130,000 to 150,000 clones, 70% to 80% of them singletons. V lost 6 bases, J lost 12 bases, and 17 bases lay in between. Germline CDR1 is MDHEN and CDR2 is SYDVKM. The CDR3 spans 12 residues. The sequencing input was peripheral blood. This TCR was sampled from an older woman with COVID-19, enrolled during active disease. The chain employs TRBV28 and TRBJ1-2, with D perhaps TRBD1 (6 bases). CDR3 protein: CASSAGQLMNTF. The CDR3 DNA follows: TGTGCCAGCAGCGCCGGACAGCTAATGAACACCTTC.